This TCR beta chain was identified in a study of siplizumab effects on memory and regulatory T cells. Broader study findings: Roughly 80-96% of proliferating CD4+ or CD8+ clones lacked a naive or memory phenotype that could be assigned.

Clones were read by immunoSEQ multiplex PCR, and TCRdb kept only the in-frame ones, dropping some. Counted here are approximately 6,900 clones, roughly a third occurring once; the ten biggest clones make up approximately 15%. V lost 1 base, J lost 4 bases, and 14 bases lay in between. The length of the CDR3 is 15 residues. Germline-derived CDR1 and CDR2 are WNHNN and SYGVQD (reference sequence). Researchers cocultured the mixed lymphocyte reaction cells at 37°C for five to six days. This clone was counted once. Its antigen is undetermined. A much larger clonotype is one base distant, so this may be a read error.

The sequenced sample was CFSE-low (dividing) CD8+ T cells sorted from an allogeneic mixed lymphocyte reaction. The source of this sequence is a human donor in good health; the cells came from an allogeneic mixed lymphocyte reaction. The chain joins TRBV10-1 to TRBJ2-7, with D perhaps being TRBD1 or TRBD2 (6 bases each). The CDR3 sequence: CASSEFRWGAYEQYF. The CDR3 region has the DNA TGCGCCAGCAGTGAGTTTAGGTGGGGGGCTTACGAGCAGTACTTC.